This TCR beta chain was documented in a study of molecular identifiers for immune sequencing clone quantification. TCRdb ran MiXCR on the PCR reads and lists one entry per CDR3 protein. The data hold 85,000 to 90,000 distinct CDR3 sequences, with 20% to 30% observed a single time. In the sort, naive CD8 T cells were defined as CD8+CD4-CCR7+CD45RA+. V lost 2 bases, J lost 5 bases, and 8 bases stayed unmatched. CDR1 is MNHEY, CDR2 SMNVEV, per germline (reference sequence). The CDR3 sequence is 15 residues long. Remarks on this clonotype: Its antigen is not known. A much bigger clone sits one base away, suggesting this may be a read error. The conserved final phenylalanine or tryptophan is absent from the CDR3, which likely points to a read error.

Whole-study findings and limits: Barcode-sharing identical TCR molecules could underestimate highly expanded clone sizes. Researchers reportedly could pick up spiked Jurkat TCR RNA from one cell mixed into one million naive cells.

The sequenced sample consisted of naive CD8+ T cells from blood, with Jurkat cell RNA spiked in. Subset given: FACS-sorted CD8+CD4-CCR7+CD45RA+ naive T cells. The chain has TRBV27 and TRBJ1-1, with TRBD1 matching over 7 bases. The receptor was derived from a human donor in good health. Some libraries in this study had Jurkat cell RNA spiked in. The DNA for the CDR3 is TGTGCCAGCAGTTTAGTATCAGGGGGAGGGACTGAAGCTTTCTAT. It encodes CASSLVSGGGTEAFY.